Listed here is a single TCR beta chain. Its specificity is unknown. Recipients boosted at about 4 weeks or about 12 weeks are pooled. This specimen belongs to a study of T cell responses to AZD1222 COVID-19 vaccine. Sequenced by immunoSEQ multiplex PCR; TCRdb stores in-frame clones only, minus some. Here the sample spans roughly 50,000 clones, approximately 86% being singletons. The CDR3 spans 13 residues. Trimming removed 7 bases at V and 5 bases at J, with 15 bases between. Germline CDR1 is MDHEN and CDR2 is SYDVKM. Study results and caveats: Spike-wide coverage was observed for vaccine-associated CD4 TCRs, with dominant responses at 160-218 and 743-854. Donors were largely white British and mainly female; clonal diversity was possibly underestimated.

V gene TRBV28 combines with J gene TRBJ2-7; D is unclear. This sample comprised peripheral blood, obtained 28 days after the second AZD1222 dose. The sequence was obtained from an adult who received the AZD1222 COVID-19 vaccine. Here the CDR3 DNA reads TGTGCCAGCACCCTCGCGGCTCAGGACGAGCAGTACTTC. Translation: CASTLAAQDEQYF. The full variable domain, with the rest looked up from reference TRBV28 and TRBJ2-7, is DVKVTQSSRYLVKRTGEKVFLECVQDMDHENMFWYRQDPGLGLRLIYFSYDVKMKEKGDIPEGYSVSREKKERFSLILESASTNQTSMYLCASTLAAQDEQYFGPGTRLTVT.